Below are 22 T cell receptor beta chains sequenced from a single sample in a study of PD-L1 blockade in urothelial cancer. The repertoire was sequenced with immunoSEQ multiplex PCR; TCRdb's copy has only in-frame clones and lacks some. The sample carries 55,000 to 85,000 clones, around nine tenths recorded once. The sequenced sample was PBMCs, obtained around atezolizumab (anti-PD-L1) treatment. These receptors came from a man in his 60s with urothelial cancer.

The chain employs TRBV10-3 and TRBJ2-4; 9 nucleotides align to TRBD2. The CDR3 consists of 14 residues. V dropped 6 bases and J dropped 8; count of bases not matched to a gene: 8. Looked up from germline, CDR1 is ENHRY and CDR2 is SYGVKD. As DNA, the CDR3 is TGTGCCATCAGAGGCGGGAGGGCCACAGACATTCAGTACTTC. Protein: CAIRGGRATDIQYF.

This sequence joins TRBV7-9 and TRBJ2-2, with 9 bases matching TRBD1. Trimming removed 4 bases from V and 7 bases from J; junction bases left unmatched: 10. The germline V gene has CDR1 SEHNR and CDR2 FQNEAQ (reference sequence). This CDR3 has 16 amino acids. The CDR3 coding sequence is TGTGCCAGCAGCTCAGCCGGGACAGGGAATGGCGGGGAGCTGTTTTTT. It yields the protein CASSSAGTGNGGELFF.

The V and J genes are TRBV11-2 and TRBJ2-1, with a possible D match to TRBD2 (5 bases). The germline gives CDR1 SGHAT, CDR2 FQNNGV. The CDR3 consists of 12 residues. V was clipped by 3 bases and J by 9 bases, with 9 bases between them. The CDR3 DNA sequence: TGTGCCAGCAGCTTTGACGGAGGTGAGCAGTTCTTC. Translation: CASSFDGGEQFF.

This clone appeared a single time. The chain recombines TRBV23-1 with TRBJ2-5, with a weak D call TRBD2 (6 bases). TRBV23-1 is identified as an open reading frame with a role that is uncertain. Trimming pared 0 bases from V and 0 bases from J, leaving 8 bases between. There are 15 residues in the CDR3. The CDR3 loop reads CASSQSGGNQETQYF. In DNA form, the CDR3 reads TGCGCCAGCAGTCAATCGGGGGGAAACCAAGAGACCCAGTACTTC.

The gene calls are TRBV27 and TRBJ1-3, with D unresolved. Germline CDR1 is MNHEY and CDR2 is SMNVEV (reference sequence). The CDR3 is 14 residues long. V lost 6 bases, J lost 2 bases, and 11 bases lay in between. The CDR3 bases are TGTGCCAGCAGAGCCGCGGGTGCTGGAAACACCATATATTTT. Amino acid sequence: CASRAAGAGNTIYF.

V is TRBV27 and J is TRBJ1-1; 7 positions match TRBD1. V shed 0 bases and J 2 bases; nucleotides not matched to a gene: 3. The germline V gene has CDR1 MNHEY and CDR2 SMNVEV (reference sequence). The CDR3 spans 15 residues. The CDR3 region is CASSLSGTVNTEAFF. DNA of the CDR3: TGTGCCAGCAGTTTATCAGGGACAGTTAACACTGAAGCTTTCTTT.

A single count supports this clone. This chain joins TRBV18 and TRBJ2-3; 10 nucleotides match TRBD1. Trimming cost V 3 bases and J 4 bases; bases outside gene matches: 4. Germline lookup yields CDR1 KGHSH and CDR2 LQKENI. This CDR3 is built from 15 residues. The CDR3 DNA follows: TGTGCCAGCTCACCCCGGGACAGGGGCGCAGATACGCAGTATTTT. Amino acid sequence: CASSPRDRGADTQYF.

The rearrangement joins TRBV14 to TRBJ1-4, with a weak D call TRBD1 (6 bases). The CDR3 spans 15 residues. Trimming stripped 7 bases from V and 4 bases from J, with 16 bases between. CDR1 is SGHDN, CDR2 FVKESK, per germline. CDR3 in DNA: TGTGCCAGCAAAAGTGGGACAAGCGATAATGAAAAACTGTTTTTT. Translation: CASKSGTSDNEKLFF.

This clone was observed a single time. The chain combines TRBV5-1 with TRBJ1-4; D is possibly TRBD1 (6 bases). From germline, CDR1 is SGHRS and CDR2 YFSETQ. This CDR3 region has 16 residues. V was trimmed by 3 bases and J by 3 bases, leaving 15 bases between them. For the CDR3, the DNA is TGCGCCAGCAGCTCGGAGGGGGGGAGGCCTAATGAAAAACTGTTTTTT. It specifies CASSSEGGRPNEKLFF.

The CDR3 sequence is CASSQDSGTGVYGYTF. The DNA for the CDR3 is TGCGCCAGCAGCCAAGATTCCGGGACAGGAGTTTATGGCTACACCTTC. V is TRBV4-3 and J is TRBJ1-2, with 8 bases lining up with TRBD1. The CDR3 totals 16 residues. J was trimmed by 5 bases and V by 0 bases; bases with no gene match: 8. From germline, CDR1 is LGHNA and CDR2 YSLEER.

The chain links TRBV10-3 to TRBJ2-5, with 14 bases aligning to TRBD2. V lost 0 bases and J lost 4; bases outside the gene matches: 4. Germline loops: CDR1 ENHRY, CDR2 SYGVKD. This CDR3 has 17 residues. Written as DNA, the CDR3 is TGTGCCATCAGTGAGTCGGGAGGACTAGCGGGAGGAGAGACCCAGTACTTC. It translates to CAISESGGLAGGETQYF.

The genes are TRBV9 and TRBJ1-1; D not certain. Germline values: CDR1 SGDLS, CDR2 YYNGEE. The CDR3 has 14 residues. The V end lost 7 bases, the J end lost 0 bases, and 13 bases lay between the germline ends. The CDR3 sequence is CASAPGGLNTEAFF. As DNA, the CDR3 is TGTGCCAGCGCCCCCGGCGGCTTGAACACTGAAGCTTTCTTT.

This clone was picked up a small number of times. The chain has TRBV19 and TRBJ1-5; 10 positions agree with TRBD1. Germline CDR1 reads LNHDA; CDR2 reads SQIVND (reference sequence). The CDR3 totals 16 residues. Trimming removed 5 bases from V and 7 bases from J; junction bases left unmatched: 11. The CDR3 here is CASSPRTGGQLQPQHF. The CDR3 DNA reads TGTGCCAGTAGTCCTAGGACAGGGGGACAATTGCAGCCCCAGCATTTT.

CDR3 bases: TGTGCCAGCAGGCCCCCGGGAGGGGGCACTGAAGCTTTCTTT. This encodes CASRPPGGGTEAFF. This chain links TRBV6-5 with TRBJ1-1; tentatively, D is TRBD1 (6 bases). The germline CDR1 and CDR2 sequences are MNHEY and SVGAGI. The V end lost 6 bases, the J end lost 4 bases, and 15 bases lay between the germline ends. The CDR3 has 14 amino acids.

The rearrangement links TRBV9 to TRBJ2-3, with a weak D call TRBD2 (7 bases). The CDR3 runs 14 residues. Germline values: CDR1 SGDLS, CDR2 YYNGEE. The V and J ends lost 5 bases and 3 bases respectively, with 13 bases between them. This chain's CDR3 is CASSQGGGTDTQYF. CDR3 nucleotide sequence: TGTGCCAGCAGTCAAGGGGGGGGGACAGATACGCAGTATTTT.

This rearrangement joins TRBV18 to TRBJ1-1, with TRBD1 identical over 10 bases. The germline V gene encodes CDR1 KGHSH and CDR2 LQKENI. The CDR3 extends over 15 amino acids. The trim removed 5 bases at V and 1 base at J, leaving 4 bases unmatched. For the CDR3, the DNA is TGTGCCAGCTCAGAAGGACAGGGGGGGAACACTGAAGCTTTCTTT. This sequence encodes CASSEGQGGNTEAFF.

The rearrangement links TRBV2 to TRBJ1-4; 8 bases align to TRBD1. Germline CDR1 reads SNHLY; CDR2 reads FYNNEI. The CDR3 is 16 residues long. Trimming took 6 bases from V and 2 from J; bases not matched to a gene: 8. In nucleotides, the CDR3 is TGTGCCAGCAGGGTCGGACAGGGTTGGACTAATGAAAAACTGTTTTTT. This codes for CASRVGQGWTNEKLFF.

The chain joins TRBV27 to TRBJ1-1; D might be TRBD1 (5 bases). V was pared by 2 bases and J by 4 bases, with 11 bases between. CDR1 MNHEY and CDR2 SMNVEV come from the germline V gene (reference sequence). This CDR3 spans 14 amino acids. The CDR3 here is CASSLRPGGTEAFF. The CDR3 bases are TGTGCCAGCAGTTTACGCCCCGGGGGCACTGAAGCTTTCTTT.

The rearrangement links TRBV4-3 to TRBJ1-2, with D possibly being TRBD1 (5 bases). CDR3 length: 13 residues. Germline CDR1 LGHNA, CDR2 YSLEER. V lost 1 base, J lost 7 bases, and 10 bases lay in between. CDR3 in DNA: TGCGCCAGCAGCCAAGGGGGGGTCGGTGGCTACACCTTC. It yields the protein CASSQGGVGGYTF.

CDR3 in DNA: TGTGCCAGCAGCACATTGGTAGGGACTAGCGGGGGAGGTTTCAATGAGCAGTTCTTC. It specifies CASSTLVGTSGGGFNEQFF. V is TRBV4-2 and J is TRBJ2-1, with 14 bases that match TRBD2. The CDR3 has 19 residues. The ends lost 5 bases at V and 6 bases at J; junction bases unmatched: 15. CDR1 is LGHNA and CDR2 is YNFKEQ in the germline V gene.

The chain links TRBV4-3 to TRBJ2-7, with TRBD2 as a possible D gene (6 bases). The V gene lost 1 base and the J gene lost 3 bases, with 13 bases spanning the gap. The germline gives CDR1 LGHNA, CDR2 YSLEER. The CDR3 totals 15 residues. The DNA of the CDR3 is TGCGCCAGCAGCCAAGTGGTAGCGGCGAACTACGAGCAGTACTTC. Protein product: CASSQVVAANYEQYF.

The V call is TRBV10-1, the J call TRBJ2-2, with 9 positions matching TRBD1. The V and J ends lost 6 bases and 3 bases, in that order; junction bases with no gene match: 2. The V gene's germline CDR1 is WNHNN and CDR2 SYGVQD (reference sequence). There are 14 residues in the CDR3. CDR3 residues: CASRQGAHTGELFF. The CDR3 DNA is TGCGCCAGCAGACAGGGGGCCCACACCGGGGAGCTGTTTTTT.